This T cell receptor beta chain was found in a study of blood T cell repertoires in COVID-19. At the level of the study: Specimens from acute and convalescent COVID-19 originated in the United States, Italy and Spain. T cells, B-cell-depleted T cells, or PBMCs supplied cDNA or gDNA.

This CDR3 has 14 residues. Germline-derived CDR1 and CDR2 are SGHNT and YYREEE (reference sequence). V was pared by 0 bases and J by 8 bases, with 3 bases of the junction left unmatched. Original data processing: Quantification of nucleated cells was approximated via reference gene primer amplification. TCRdb's table, derived via immunoSEQ multiplex PCR, lists solely in-frame clones and lacks some. V, J and clone size are those of that table, while D and trimming were read from the DNA. The data contain hundreds of thousands of clones, around 84% of them seen just once; the ten biggest clones take up over 2.5%.

The chain uses TRBV5-4 and TRBJ2-1, with 9 bases matching TRBD1. The sequence derives from a human donor in a cohort sampled during active COVID-19. Source material: peripheral blood. The CDR3, as DNA: TGTGCCAGCAGCTTGGTCGGGACAGGGTATGAGCAGTTCTTC. It encodes CASSLVGTGYEQFF.